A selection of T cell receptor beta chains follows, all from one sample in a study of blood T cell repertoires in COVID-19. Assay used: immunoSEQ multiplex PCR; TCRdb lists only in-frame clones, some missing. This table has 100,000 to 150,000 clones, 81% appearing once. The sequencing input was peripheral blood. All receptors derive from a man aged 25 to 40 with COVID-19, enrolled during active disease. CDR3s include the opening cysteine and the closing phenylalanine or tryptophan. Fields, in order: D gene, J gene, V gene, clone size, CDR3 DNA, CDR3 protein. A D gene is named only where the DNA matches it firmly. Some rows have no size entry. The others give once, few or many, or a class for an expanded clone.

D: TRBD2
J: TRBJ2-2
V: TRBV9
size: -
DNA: TGTGCCAGCAGCGTAGGACTAGCGGGGAACACCGGGGAGCTGTTTTTT
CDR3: CASSVGLAGNTGELFF

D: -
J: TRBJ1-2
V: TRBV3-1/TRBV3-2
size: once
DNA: TGTGCCAGCAGCCGACTACAGACTGGCTACACCTTC
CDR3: CASSRLQTGYTF

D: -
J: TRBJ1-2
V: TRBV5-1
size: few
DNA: TGCGCCAGCAGCCCCTTGGGGGGTGCTAGGAGTGGCTACACCTTC
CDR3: CASSPLGGARSGYTF

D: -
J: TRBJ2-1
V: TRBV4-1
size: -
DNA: TGCGCCAGCAGCCAAGAGGCATTCAATGAGCAGTTCTTC
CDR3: CASSQEAFNEQFF

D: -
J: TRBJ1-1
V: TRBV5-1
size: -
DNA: TGCGCCAGCAGCTTGGCCAGGCCGAACACTGAAGCTTTCTTT
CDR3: CASSLARPNTEAFF

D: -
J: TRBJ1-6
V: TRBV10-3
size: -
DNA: TGTGCCATCGGGCAGGGAGGACGTAATTCACCCCTCCACTTT
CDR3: CAIGQGGRNSPLHF

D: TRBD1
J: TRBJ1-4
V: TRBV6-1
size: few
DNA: TGTGCCAGCAGTGAAAGTGAGACAGGGGGTGAAAAACTGTTTTTT
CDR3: CASSESETGGEKLFF

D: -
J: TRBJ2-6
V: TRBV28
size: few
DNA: TGTGCCAGCAGAGACAGGTCTGGGGCCAACGTCCTGACTTTC
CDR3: CASRDRSGANVLTF

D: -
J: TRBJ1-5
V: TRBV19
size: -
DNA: TGTGCCAGTAGTATAGATATAGGCAGAAAGGCGGATCAGCCCCAGCATTTT
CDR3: CASSIDIGRKADQPQHF

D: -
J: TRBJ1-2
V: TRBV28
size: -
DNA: TGTGCCAGCCGCGAAACAGGATCCTATGGCTACACCTTC
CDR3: CASRETGSYGYTF

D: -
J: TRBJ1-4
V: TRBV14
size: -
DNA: TGTGCCAGCAGCAAACGGACAGCCTTGGACGAAAAACTGTTTTTT
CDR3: CASSKRTALDEKLFF

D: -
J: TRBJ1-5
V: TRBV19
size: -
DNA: TGTGCCAGTACCACTCTAGGGGTGAATCAGCCCCAGCATTTT
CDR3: CASTTLGVNQPQHF

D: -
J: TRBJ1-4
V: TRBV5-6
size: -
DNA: TGTGCCAGCAGCTTGAGTTATCCGTTGGGTAGCGAAAAACTGTTTTTT
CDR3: CASSLSYPLGSEKLFF

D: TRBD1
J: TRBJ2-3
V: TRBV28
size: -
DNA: TGTGCCAGCAGTGTACCCTGGACAGGGACAGATACGCAGTATTTT
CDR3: CASSVPWTGTDTQYF

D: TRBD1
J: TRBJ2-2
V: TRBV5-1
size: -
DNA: TGCGCCAGCAGGACAGGGATGACCGGGGAGCTGTTTTTT
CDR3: CASRTGMTGELFF

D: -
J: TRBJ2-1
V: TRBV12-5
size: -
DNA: TGTGCTAGTGGTTCAGGAGGCCTCGAGGTGGGAGAGCAGTTCTTC
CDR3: CASGSGGLEVGEQFF

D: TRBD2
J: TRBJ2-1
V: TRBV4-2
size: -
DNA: TGTGCCAGCAGCTCTACTAGCGAAAGTGGTGAGCAGTTCTTC
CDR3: CASSSTSESGEQFF

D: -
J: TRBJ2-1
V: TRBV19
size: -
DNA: TGTGCCAGTAGTATAGGGAACAGTGGCTACAATGAGCAGTTCTTC
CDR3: CASSIGNSGYNEQFF

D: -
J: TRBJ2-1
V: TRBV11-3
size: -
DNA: TGTGCCAGCAGCTTAGATCACGGAACTAGCAGATCCTACAATGAGCAGTTCTTC
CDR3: CASSLDHGTSRSYNEQFF

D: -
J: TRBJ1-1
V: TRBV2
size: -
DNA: TGTGCCAGCTCGGGGAAGTGGCACAGTTTGGACACTGAAGCTTTCTTT
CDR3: CASSGKWHSLDTEAFF

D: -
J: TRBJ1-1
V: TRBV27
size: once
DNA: TGTGCCAGCAGTTTTGAGGGAAACACTGAAGCTTTCTTT
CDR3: CASSFEGNTEAFF

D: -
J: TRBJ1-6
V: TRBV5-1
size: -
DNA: TGCGCCAGCAGCCCTCAAGGACCTGCAGGGGAATATTCACCCCTCCACTTT
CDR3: CASSPQGPAGEYSPLHF

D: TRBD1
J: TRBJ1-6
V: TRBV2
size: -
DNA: TGTGCCAGCACCGTGGGGACAGGGGGAGATTCACCCCTCCACTTT
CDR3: CASTVGTGGDSPLHF

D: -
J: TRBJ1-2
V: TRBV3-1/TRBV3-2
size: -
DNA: TGTGCCAGCAGCGTCCGGGACTGGGGGAGCGGCTACACCTTC
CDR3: CASSVRDWGSGYTF

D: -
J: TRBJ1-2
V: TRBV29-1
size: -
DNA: TGCAGCGTTGGACAGGTTTATGGCTACACCTTC
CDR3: CSVGQVYGYTF

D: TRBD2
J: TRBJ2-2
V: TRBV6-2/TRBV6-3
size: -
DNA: TGTGCCAGCAGCGACTGGGGGGGGAGCACCGGGGAGCTGTTTTTT
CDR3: CASSDWGGSTGELFF

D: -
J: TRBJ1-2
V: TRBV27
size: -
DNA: TGTGCCAGCAGCCCTCGTGGGCGTGGCTACACCTTC
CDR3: CASSPRGRGYTF

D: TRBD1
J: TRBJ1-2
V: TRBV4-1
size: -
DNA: TGCGCCAGCAGCCAAGATTCCCGGACAGGGGATGGCTACACCTTC
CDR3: CASSQDSRTGDGYTF

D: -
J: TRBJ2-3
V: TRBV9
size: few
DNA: TGTGCCAGCAGCGTAGCTAGTAGCACAGATACGCAGTATTTT
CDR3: CASSVASSTDTQYF

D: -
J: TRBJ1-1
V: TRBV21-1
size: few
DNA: TGTGCCAGCAGGGGGGGAAGCACTGAAGCTTTCTTT
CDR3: CASRGGSTEAFF

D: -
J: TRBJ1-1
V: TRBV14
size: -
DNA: TGTGCCAGCAGCCAAGCATCGGGGGTAGCTTTCTTT
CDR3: CASSQASGVAFF

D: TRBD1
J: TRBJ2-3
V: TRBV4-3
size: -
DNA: TGCGCCAGCAGCCAAGAGCGGACAGGAGGCACAGATACGCAGTATTTT
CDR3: CASSQERTGGTDTQYF

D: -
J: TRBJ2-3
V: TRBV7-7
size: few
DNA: TGTGCCAGCAATAAAGGGGGAACGACCACAGATACGCAGTATTTT
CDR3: CASNKGGTTTDTQYF

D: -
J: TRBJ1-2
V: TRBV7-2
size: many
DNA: TGTGCCAGCAGCTCACGACAGAGAGATGGCTACACCTTC
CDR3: CASSSRQRDGYTF

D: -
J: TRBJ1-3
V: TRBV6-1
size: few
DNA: TGTGCCAGCAGTGAAGTGGACACAAATAGAAACACCATATATTTT
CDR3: CASSEVDTNRNTIYF

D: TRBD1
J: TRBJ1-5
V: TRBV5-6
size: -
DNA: TGTGCCAGCAGCTACGGGACAGGGGAGAGCAATCAGCCCCAGCATTTT
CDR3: CASSYGTGESNQPQHF

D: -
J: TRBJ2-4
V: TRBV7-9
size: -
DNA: TGTGCCAGCAGCTCCCGGACAGAGAGCTTAGCCAAAAACATTCAGTACTTC
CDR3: CASSSRTESLAKNIQYF

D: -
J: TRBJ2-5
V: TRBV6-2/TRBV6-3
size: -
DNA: TGTGCCAGCAGTTACTTCCAGGTCCAAGAGACCCAGTACTTC
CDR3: CASSYFQVQETQYF

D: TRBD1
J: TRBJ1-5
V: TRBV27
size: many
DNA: TGTGCCAGCAGTCAGGGGGCAGACAATCAGCCCCAGCATTTT
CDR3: CASSQGADNQPQHF

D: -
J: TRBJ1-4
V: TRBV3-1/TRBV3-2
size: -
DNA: TGTGCCAGCAGCCCCGGAGGGACCCCTAATGAAAAACTGTTTTTT
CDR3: CASSPGGTPNEKLFF

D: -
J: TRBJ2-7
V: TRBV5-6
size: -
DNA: TGTGCCAGCAGCTTGGGGGCGACAGGAACCTACGAGCAGTACTTC
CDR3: CASSLGATGTYEQYF

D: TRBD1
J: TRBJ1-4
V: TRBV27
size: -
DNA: TGTGCCAGCAGTTTATTACGCCCAGGGGGTAGCGAAAAACTGTTTTTT
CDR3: CASSLLRPGGSEKLFF

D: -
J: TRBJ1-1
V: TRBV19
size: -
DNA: TGTGCCAGTAGTCGGAGGGTGAACACTGAAGCTTTCTTT
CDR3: CASSRRVNTEAFF

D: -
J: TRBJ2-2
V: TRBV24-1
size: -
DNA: TGTGCCACCAGTGATTTGCTTAAAAACACCGGGGAGCTGTTTTTT
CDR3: CATSDLLKNTGELFF

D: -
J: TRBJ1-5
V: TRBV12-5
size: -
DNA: TGTGCTAGTCGGCTTTGGCAGGGATATAGCAATCAGCCCCAGCATTTT
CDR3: CASRLWQGYSNQPQHF

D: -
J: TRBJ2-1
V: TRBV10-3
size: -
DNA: TGTGCCATCATGGGTCGGGAAGACAATGAGCAGTTCTTC
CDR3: CAIMGREDNEQFF

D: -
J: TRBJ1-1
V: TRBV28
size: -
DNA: TGTGCCAGCAGTACCCAGATAAGGACTCATGGTAGCACTGAAGCTTTCTTT
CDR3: CASSTQIRTHGSTEAFF